What follows are 10 T cell receptor beta chains derived from one specimen sequenced in a study of response to subunit inactivated influenza vaccine. A single record per CDR3 protein comes from TCRdb applying MiXCR to the RT-PCR reads. The sample has around 790,000 distinct CDR3 sequences; 21% are singletons. The sequencing here drew on PBMCs from blood, taken roughly 5 days after vaccination. These receptor sequences come from a man aged 45-65 years who received an inactivated influenza vaccine.

This clonotype was detected a few times. This chain uses TRBV7-8 with TRBJ1-1; D is ambiguous. The CDR3 consists of 14 residues. The V gene lost 5 bases and the J gene lost 0 bases, with 10 bases spanning the gap. Germline assignment: CDR1 SGHVS and CDR2 FQNEAQ. The CDR3 region is CASSADEMNTEAFF. The DNA of the CDR3 is TGTGCCAGCAGCGCGGACGAGATGAACACTGAAGCTTTCTTT.

The V gene is TRBV20-1, the J gene TRBJ2-7; TRBD1 is a possible D gene (6 bases). Looked up from germline, CDR1 is DFQATT and CDR2 is SNEGSKA (reference sequence). V was clipped by 5 bases and J by 3 bases, with 8 bases between them. This CDR3 is built from 11 residues. The CDR3 coding sequence is TGCAGTGCTGAGGACAGCTACGAGCAGTACTTC. It is translated as CSAEDSYEQYF.

The rearrangement links TRBV20-1 to TRBJ2-5; the D is unclear. Trimming removed 4 bases at V and 5 bases at J, with 14 bases between. CDR3 length equals 13 residues. Germline CDR1 reads DFQATT; CDR2 reads SNEGSKA (reference sequence). In DNA, the CDR3 is TGCAGTGCTACCCTTAGCTCCGAGGAGACCCAGTACTTC. Translation: CSATLSSEETQYF.

The rearrangement joins TRBV12-3 or TRBV12-4 to TRBJ2-2; a weak D match, TRBD1 (5 bases). There are 13 residues in the CDR3. Trimming pared 6 bases from V and 6 bases from J, leaving 11 bases between. CDR3 DNA sequence: TGTGCCAGCAGCCGCGGACAACCCGGGGAGCTGTTTTTT. Translating it yields CASSRGQPGELFF.

The V call is TRBV20-1, the J call TRBJ2-6; TRBD1 matches 11 bases. V shed 5 bases and J 2 bases; nucleotides not matched to a gene: 14. Germline V gene data show CDR1 as DFQATT and CDR2 as SNEGSKA (reference sequence). The CDR3 contains 19 residues. The CDR3 loop is CSAFQIRDRGFPGANVLTF. CDR3 nucleotide sequence: TGCAGTGCTTTTCAAATCCGGGACAGGGGGTTTCCTGGGGCCAACGTCCTGACTTTC.

This clonotype was observed a single time. One junction end disagrees with the germline gene, perhaps due to a read error. The rearrangement links TRBV20-1 to TRBJ2-2; TRBD2 is a possible D gene (6 bases). The CDR3 length is 17 residues. Germline loops: CDR1 DFQATT, CDR2 SNEGSKA (reference sequence). CDR3 residues: CCARDRGVPTNTGELFF. DNA of the CDR3: TGCTGTGCTAGAGATCGCGGGGTTCCGACGAACACCGGGGAGCTGTTTTTT.

This clonotype has ten or more counts. Here the CDR3 reads CASRGQTNTEAFF. The CDR3, as DNA: TGTGCCAGCCGGGGGCAGACCAACACTGAAGCTTTCTTT. The V call is TRBV5-5, the J call TRBJ1-1, with D perhaps matching TRBD1 (6 bases). This CDR3 is built from 13 residues. Trimming stripped 7 bases from V and 2 bases from J, with 12 bases between. The germline CDR1 and CDR2 sequences are SGHKS and YYEKEE (reference sequence).

This clonotype was observed at least ten times. The J gene is TRBJ2-7, the V gene TRBV12-3 or TRBV12-4; D not certain. CDR3 length equals 12 residues. The V gene lost 2 bases and the J gene lost 6 bases, with 8 bases spanning the gap. CDR3 loop: CASSLWGAEQYF. The CDR3 coding sequence is TGTGCCAGCAGTTTATGGGGTGCCGAGCAGTACTTC.

This clonotype has a count of ten or more. This chain connects TRBV12-3 or TRBV12-4 to TRBJ2-1, with D uncertain. This CDR3 comprises 10 residues. V lost 8 bases and J 5 bases, leaving 4 bases between the germline ends. The CDR3 sequence: CASGDNEQFF. CDR3 coding DNA: TGTGCCAGCGGGGACAATGAGCAGTTCTTC.

CDR3 protein: CASSRSRGGETQYF. In DNA form, the CDR3 reads TGCGCCAGCAGCCGGTCGCGGGGGGGCGAGACCCAGTACTTC. J is TRBJ2-5 and V is TRBV4-3, with 9 bases matching TRBD2. This CDR3 comprises 14 residues. With V trimmed by 4 bases and J by 5 bases, 5 bases remained unmatched. CDR1 is LGHNA, CDR2 YSLEER, per germline.